The next 8 T cell receptor beta chains were all read from a single sample in a study of blood T cells in healthy people across ages. A second about 7 to 11 cycle PCR used barcoded and J-beta primers. MiXCR, run by TCRdb on the 5' RACE reads, gives a single entry per CDR3 protein. The sample holds about 600,000 distinct CDR3 sequences, roughly 48% seen once. The specimen was blood. The receptors were sampled from an older man in good health.

The gene calls are TRBV20-1 and TRBJ2-7; 7 nucleotides align to TRBD1. The germline gives CDR1 DFQATT, CDR2 SNEGSKA (reference sequence). The CDR3 has 17 residues. V lost 4 bases and J lost 0; bases outside the gene matches: 15. CDR3 coding DNA: TGCAGTGCTAAAGGGGCCGGACAGGCGCTGAGCTCCTACGAGCAGTACTTC. It encodes CSAKGAGQALSSYEQYF.

V gene TRBV7-2 combines with J gene TRBJ1-2, with 7 bases matching TRBD1. Germline values: CDR1 SGHTA, CDR2 FQGNSA. This CDR3 comprises 13 residues. The V and J ends lost 10 bases and 2 bases, in that order; junction bases with no gene match: 7. The CDR3 spells CATRDRENYGYTF. Written as DNA, the CDR3 is TGTGCCACCCGGGACAGAGAGAACTATGGCTACACCTTC.

The table lists this clonotype with a count of one. This sequence joins TRBV11-2 and TRBJ2-3; D gene unclear. The germline V gene has CDR1 SGHAT and CDR2 FQNNGV. The CDR3 contains 13 residues. Trimming removed 1 base from V and 2 bases from J, with 4 bases in between. As DNA, the CDR3 is TGTGCCAGCAGCTTAGCGAACACAGATACGCAGTATTTT. Its protein is CASSLANTDTQYF. The whole variable domain, filled in from reference TRBV11-2 and TRBJ2-3, reads EAGVAQSPRYKIIEKRQSVAFWCNPISGHATLYWYQQILGQGPKLLIQFQNNGVVDDSQLPKDRFSAERLKGVDSTLKIQPAKLEDSAVYLCASSLANTDTQYFGPGTRLTVL.

In its sample, this clonotype was seen once. This chain joins TRBV20-1 and TRBJ1-2; D is uncertain. From germline, CDR1 is DFQATT and CDR2 SNEGSKA (reference sequence). Trimming shortened V by 0 bases and J by 3 bases, and 11 bases separated the two germline ends. This CDR3 region has 14 residues. CDR3 nucleotide sequence: TGCAGTGCTAGAGAACCCCAGCGGGACTATGGCTACACCTTC. This codes for CSAREPQRDYGYTF.

The chain couples TRBV5-1 to TRBJ2-3; TRBD2 aligns across 13 bases. Germline V gene lookup returns CDR1 SGHRS and CDR2 YFSETQ. The CDR3 consists of 17 residues. The trim removed 4 bases at V and 2 bases at J, leaving 7 bases unmatched. CDR3 in amino acids: CASSVPGLAGNTDTQYF. DNA for the CDR3: TGCGCCAGCAGCGTACCGGGACTAGCGGGGAACACAGATACGCAGTATTTT. Supplemented by reference TRBV5-1 and TRBJ2-3, the full variable domain reads KAGVTQTPRYLIKTRGQQVTLSCSPISGHRSVSWYQQTPGQGLQFLFEYFSETQRNKGNFPGRFSGRQFSNSRSEMNVSTLELGDSALYLCASSVPGLAGNTDTQYFGPGTRLTVL.

The chain joins TRBV4-3 to TRBJ1-6, with TRBD1 as a possible D gene (5 bases). CDR3 length: 15 amino acids. V lost 0 bases and J lost 4, with 7 bases in between. Germline V gene sequence: CDR1 LGHNA, CDR2 YSLEER. In DNA, the CDR3 is TGCGCCAGCAGCCAAGAGCAGGGTTATAATTCACCCCTCCACTTT. This gives the protein CASSQEQGYNSPLHF.

Comments on this clonotype: This may arise from a read error, as a much more abundant clone is one base away. The rearrangement links TRBV7-9 to TRBJ2-5; D is possibly TRBD1 or TRBD2 (9 bases each). CDR3 length: 19 residues. CDR1 is SEHNR, CDR2 FQNEAQ, per germline (reference sequence). Trimming pared 1 base from V and 11 bases from J, leaving 32 bases between. The DNA for the CDR3 is TGTGCCAGCAGCTTAGTACAGGGGGCAACGGGACTAGCCGGCAATGAGCAGTACTTC. Residues: CASSLVQGATGLAGNEQYF.

The sample holds a few counts of this clonotype. The V and J genes are TRBV6-6 and TRBJ1-5; D not resolved. The CDR3 sequence is 17 residues long. The germline V gene has CDR1 MNHNY and CDR2 SVGAGI (reference sequence). V was shortened by 0 bases and J by 0 bases, with 12 bases between the two germline ends. CDR3 nucleotide sequence: TGTGCCAGCAGTTACTCGAAACCGATTAATAGCAATCAGCCCCAGCATTTT. Its translation: CASSYSKPINSNQPQHF.